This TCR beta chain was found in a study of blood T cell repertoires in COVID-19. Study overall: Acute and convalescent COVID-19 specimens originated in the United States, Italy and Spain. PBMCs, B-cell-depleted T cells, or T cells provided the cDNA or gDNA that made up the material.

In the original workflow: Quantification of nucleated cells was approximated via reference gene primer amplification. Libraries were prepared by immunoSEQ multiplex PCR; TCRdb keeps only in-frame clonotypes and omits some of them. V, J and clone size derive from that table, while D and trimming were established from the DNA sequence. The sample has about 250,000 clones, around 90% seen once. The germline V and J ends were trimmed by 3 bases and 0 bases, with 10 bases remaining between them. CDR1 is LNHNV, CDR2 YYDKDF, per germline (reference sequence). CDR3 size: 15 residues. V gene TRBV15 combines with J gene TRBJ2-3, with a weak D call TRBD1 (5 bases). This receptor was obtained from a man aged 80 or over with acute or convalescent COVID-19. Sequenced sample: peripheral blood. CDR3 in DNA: TGTGCCACCAGCAGGGACATATCTAGCACAGATACGCAGTATTTT. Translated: CATSRDISSTDTQYF.